The 6 T cell receptor beta chains below were found in one sample sequenced in a study of blood T cells in healthy people across ages. Together with a sample-barcoded 5' primer, a J-beta primer mix was included in a second PCR lasting about 7 to 11 cycles. TCRdb called the 5' RACE reads again in MiXCR, with one record for every CDR3 protein. The sample contains more than 500,000 distinct CDR3 sequences, approximately 27% of which appear only once. Sequencing used blood. The receptors here all came from a woman aged 65 to 85 in good health.

The V call is TRBV29-1, the J call TRBJ1-1; possible D gene TRBD1, 5 bases. V lost 4 bases and J 4 bases, leaving 13 bases between the germline ends. The CDR3 sequence is 13 residues long. Germline V gene lookup returns CDR1 SQVTM and CDR2 ANQGSEA. In nucleotides, the CDR3 is TGCAGCGTTGGTCGGGGGAGGGCCACTGAAGCTTTCTTT. It encodes CSVGRGRATEAFF.

CDR3 in amino acids: CSATGTGAADTQYF. In DNA, the CDR3 is TGCAGTGCTACAGGAACAGGGGCCGCAGATACGCAGTATTTT. V usage is TRBV20-1 and J usage is TRBJ2-3, with 7 bases fitting TRBD1. V shed 4 bases, J shed 4 bases, and the junction held 8 bases outside the gene matches. Germline CDR1 is DFQATT and CDR2 is SNEGSKA (reference sequence). This CDR3 region has 14 residues.

This clonotype was detected many times. This chain joins TRBV5-1 and TRBJ2-5, with D perhaps matching TRBD1 (6 bases). V was trimmed by 4 bases and J by 1 base, leaving 11 bases between them. The length of the CDR3 is 14 residues. From germline, CDR1 is SGHRS and CDR2 YFSETQ. The CDR3 DNA is TGCGCCAGCAGCCTGGGGGCCGTCCAAGAGACCCAGTACTTC. This codes for CASSLGAVQETQYF.

This clonotype was observed a handful of times. The chain has TRBV5-1 and TRBJ1-5; D is uncertain. This CDR3 has 13 amino acids. Per the germline V gene, CDR1 is SGHRS and CDR2 is YFSETQ. V was cut by 0 bases and J by 10 bases, with 11 bases left in between. CDR3 nucleotides: TGCGCCAGCAGCTTGGAAGAGGGAACCCCCCAGCATTTT. Translating gives CASSLEEGTPQHF.

The chain links TRBV27 to TRBJ2-7, with 9 bases lining up with TRBD2. Germline assignment: CDR1 MNHEY and CDR2 SMNVEV (reference sequence). There are 15 residues in the CDR3. With V trimmed by 8 bases and J by 3 bases, 11 bases remained unmatched. CDR3 coding DNA: TGTGCCAGCTCACCCATATCAGCGGGGGGCTACGAGCAGTACTTC. It codes for CASSPISAGGYEQYF.

This clonotype has only a few counts. V gene TRBV25-1 combines with J gene TRBJ2-7; a weak D match, TRBD1 (5 bases). This CDR3 contains 15 residues. Germline V gene data show CDR1 as MGHDK and CDR2 as SYGVNS. V lost 3 bases and J lost 3, with 15 bases in between. The CDR3 nucleotides read TGTGCCAGCAGTGACGACAGCTTGTTTGGCTACGAGCAGTACTTC. Translation gives CASSDDSLFGYEQYF.